Below are 24 T cell receptor beta chains sequenced from a single sample in a study of T cells in Graves' hyperthyroidism and ophthalmopathy (dated by TCRdb to the late 2010s). Libraries came from multiplex PCR. This sample was sequenced with an Illumina HiSeq 2000. The TCR beta CDR3 regions were amplified from RNA transcripts. For the first round of RT-PCR on the TCR CDR3, the HTBI primer set was used together with the Qiagen OneStep RT-PCR kit. TCRdb ran its own pipeline on the public reads, namely fastp trimming at Q25 and MiXCR clone calling, and kept in-frame beta chains. Rows merge per CDR3 protein into single entries with the most common DNA and genes. The table for this sample lists hundreds of thousands of distinct CDR3 sequences; approximately 15% of them were counted only once. Clones ranked in the top ten supply about 9.4% of the sample. The sequenced sample was blood. Every receptor here comes from a woman between 18 and 29 years old with Graves' hyperthyroidism.

This clonotype was seen only a few times. This may arise from a read error, as a much more abundant clone is one base away. The CDR3, as DNA: TGTGCCAGCACGGGAGTATTGGGATACGAGCGGTACTTC. Encoded protein: CASTGVLGYERYF. The rearrangement links TRBV28 to TRBJ2-7, with D possibly being TRBD2 (6 bases). CDR3 length: 13 residues. Per germline, CDR1 MDHEN and CDR2 SYDVKM.

In this sample, this clonotype turned up many times. The V gene is TRBV12-5, the J gene TRBJ2-5, with 7 bases aligning to TRBD1. The CDR3 covers 18 residues. Germline CDR1 is LGHNT and CDR2 is FRNRAP. The ends lost 0 bases at V and 7 bases at J; junction bases unmatched: 17. This chain's CDR3 is CASGLVLETGNDWGTQYF. In DNA form, the CDR3 reads TGTGCTAGTGGTTTGGTACTAGAGACAGGGAATGACTGGGGGACCCAGTACTTC.

About this clonotype: Just one base apart from a much larger clone, this may be a read error. The V call is TRBV7-2, the J call TRBJ2-7, with D possibly TRBD2 on 6 matching bases. V gave up 4 bases and J gave up 5 bases, with 18 bases separating them. CDR1 is SGHTA, CDR2 FQGNSA, per germline. CDR3 length: 15 residues. The CDR3 DNA follows: TGTGCCAGCAGCTCCCGGGACTCCCTGACCCACGAGCAGTACTTC. This codes for CASSSRDSLTHEQYF.

The chain is built from TRBV10-3 and TRBJ2-5; tentative D call: TRBD2 (5 bases). Per germline, CDR1 ENHRY and CDR2 SYGVKD. The CDR3 runs 13 residues. V was clipped by 8 bases and J by 1 base, with 11 bases between them. CDR3: CAIRREGQETQYF. DNA for the CDR3: TGTGCCATCCGACGAGAGGGCCAAGAGACCCAGTACTTC.

The V gene is TRBV6-5, the J gene TRBJ2-1; 9 bases map to TRBD1. Per germline, CDR1 MNHEY and CDR2 SVGAGI. The CDR3 covers 15 residues. Trimming cost V 0 bases and J 9 bases; bases outside gene matches: 6. The CDR3 coding sequence is TGTGCCAGCAGTTACTCTAAACAGGGGGCGGTTGAGCAGTTCTTC. Its protein product is CASSYSKQGAVEQFF.

This chain links TRBV9 with TRBJ1-6, with D possibly matching TRBD1 (6 bases). Trimming shortened V by 4 bases and J by 1 base, and 9 bases separated the two germline ends. The CDR3 length is 15 residues. Germline V gene sequence: CDR1 SGDLS, CDR2 YYNGEE. CDR3 protein: CASSQGGSYNSPLHF. The CDR3 coding sequence is TGTGCCAGCAGCCAAGGGGGATCCTATAATTCACCCCTCCACTTT.

There are many counts of this clonotype. The chain employs TRBV2 and TRBJ2-5; TRBD2 agrees at 7 bases. Germline V lookup: CDR1 SNHLY, CDR2 FYNNEI. This CDR3 spans 15 amino acids. The trim removed 6 bases at V and 4 bases at J, leaving 11 bases unmatched. The CDR3 sequence is CASRGLGEVGETQYF. As DNA, the CDR3 is TGTGCCAGCAGAGGACTAGGGGAGGTAGGAGAGACCCAGTACTTC.

The chain recombines TRBV19 with TRBJ1-2; D is possibly TRBD1 (6 bases). Germline V lookup: CDR1 LNHDA, CDR2 SQIVND (reference sequence). The CDR3 contains 15 residues. The germline V and J ends were trimmed by 5 bases and 7 bases, with 20 bases remaining between them. The CDR3 loop is CASSSTPGTSGGYTF. The CDR3 DNA is TGTGCCAGTAGTTCAACGCCCGGGACAAGTGGTGGCTACACCTTC.

The chain is built from TRBV5-6 and TRBJ2-5; no clear D gene. V shed 0 bases and J shed 1 base, with 7 bases lying between them. The CDR3 length is 14 residues. Germline V gene lookup returns CDR1 SGHDT and CDR2 YYEEEE. CDR3 nucleotide sequence: TGTGCCAGCAGCTTGGCCGGACCCCAAGAGACCCAGTACTTC. Amino acid sequence: CASSLAGPQETQYF. Full variable domain (rest looked up from reference TRBV5-6 and TRBJ2-5): DAGVTQSPTHLIKTRGQQVTLRCSPKSGHDTVSWYQQALGQGPQFIFQYYEEEERQRGNFPDRFSGHQFPNYSSELNVNALLLGDSALYLCASSLAGPQETQYFGPGTRLLVL.

This clonotype occurred many times. The chain links TRBV6-1 to TRBJ2-2; D may be TRBD1 or TRBD2 (5 bases each). The CDR3 totals 18 residues. Germline CDR1 is MNHNS and CDR2 is SASEGT. Trimming pared 10 bases from V and 0 bases from J, leaving 24 bases between. The CDR3 loop is CATRPVRWDRANTGELFF. CDR3 coding DNA: TGTGCCACCCGGCCGGTGAGGTGGGACCGGGCGAACACCGGGGAGCTGTTTTTT.

The sample holds a few counts of this clonotype. J is TRBJ1-1 and V is TRBV7-2; D gene unclear. Per the germline V gene, CDR1 is SGHTA and CDR2 is FQGNSA. The germline V and J ends were trimmed by 0 bases and 4 bases, with 9 bases remaining between them. The length of the CDR3 is 14 residues. The CDR3 protein is CASSLAAGTTEAFF. In nucleotides, the CDR3 is TGTGCCAGCAGCTTAGCGGCGGGCACCACTGAAGCTTTCTTT.

At least ten counts were recorded for this clonotype. The rearrangement joins TRBV12-3 or TRBV12-4 to TRBJ2-7; 9 bases line up with TRBD2. The ends lost 3 bases at V and 3 bases at J; junction bases unmatched: 3. The CDR3 length is 14 residues. CDR3 residues: CASSLTSGDYEQYF. CDR3 DNA: TGTGCCAGCAGTTTGACTAGCGGCGACTACGAGCAGTACTTC.

As to this clonotype: A read error may produce the germline difference seen at one junction end. The genes are TRBV18 and TRBJ1-1; possibly TRBD1 for D (5 bases). The CDR3 has 17 amino acids. The germline V gene encodes CDR1 KGHSH and CDR2 LQKENI. The DNA for the CDR3 is TGTGCCAGCTCACATAGCGGCTTAGGAAGGGCGGACACTGAAGCTTCCTTT. Translation: CASSHSGLGRADTEASF.

This clonotype was recorded many times. The genes are TRBV10-3 and TRBJ2-7; 7 bases map to TRBD1. Germline loops: CDR1 ENHRY, CDR2 SYGVKD. The junction had 4 bases not matched to a gene; V was cut back by 4 bases and J by 4 bases. The CDR3 runs to 13 residues. The chain's CDR3 is CAISADREYEQYF. The CDR3 bases are TGTGCCATCAGTGCCGACAGGGAGTACGAGCAGTACTTC.

To note about this clonotype: At one end, the junction sequence differs from germline, possibly due to a read error. The gene calls are TRBV7-2 and TRBJ2-1; tentatively, D is TRBD1 (5 bases). Germline V gene data show CDR1 as SGHTA and CDR2 as FQGNSA. The CDR3 contains 16 residues. The CDR3 region is CANSLVVQASYNEQFF. CDR3 in DNA: TGTGCCAACAGCTTAGTAGTACAGGCGTCGTACAATGAGCAGTTCTTC.

As concerns this clonotype: It may be a read error: a sequence one base away is much more abundant. J is TRBJ1-1 and V is TRBV20-1, with a tentative D call TRBD1 (6 bases). The CDR3 contains 13 residues. Germline V gives CDR1 DFQATT, CDR2 SNEGSKA (reference sequence). The DNA for the CDR3 is TGCAGTGCTAGAGTCAGGGGCTGGGCTGAAACTTTCTTT. Encoded protein: CSARVRGWAETFF.

Regarding this clonotype: This may stem from a read error, because a much larger clone lies one nucleotide away. The chain uses TRBV12-3 or TRBV12-4 and TRBJ2-1; D remains ambiguous. Trimming removed 4 bases at V and 5 bases at J, with 9 bases between. This CDR3 region has 13 residues. The CDR3 nucleotides are TGTGCCAGCAGTTCCACTTGGCACAATGAGCAGTTCTTC. Protein: CASSSTWHNEQFF.

At least ten counts were recorded for this clonotype. The chain employs TRBV30 and TRBJ1-1; TRBD1 agrees at 8 bases. This CDR3 is 13 amino acids long. Germline values: CDR1 GTSNPN, CDR2 SVGIG (reference sequence). V lost 0 bases and J lost 6; bases outside the gene matches: 3. For the CDR3, the DNA is TGTGCCTGGAGTGTATCACAGGGGGCTGAAGCTTTCTTT. Protein: CAWSVSQGAEAFF.

The chain uses TRBV5-1 and TRBJ2-1; TRBD2 aligns across 13 bases. The V and J ends lost 7 bases and 9 bases, in that order; junction bases with no gene match: 13. Germline CDR1 reads SGHRS; CDR2 reads YFSETQ. This CDR3 is built from 16 residues. The CDR3: CASGGNTSGRAGEQFF. CDR3 in DNA: TGCGCCAGCGGAGGGAATACTAGCGGGAGGGCCGGTGAGCAGTTCTTC.

In this sample, this clonotype turned up a few times. The J gene is TRBJ2-7, the V gene TRBV29-1; TRBD2 agrees at 9 bases. CDR1 is SQVTM and CDR2 is ANQGSEA in the germline V gene. V was pared by 7 bases and J by 0 bases, with 10 bases of the junction left unmatched. This CDR3 spans 15 amino acids. In nucleotides, the CDR3 is TGCAGCGCATTGGGGCTAGCGGGACGCTCCTACGAGCAGTACTTC. Translating it yields CSALGLAGRSYEQYF.

This clonotype was detected many times. The V and J genes are TRBV5-1 and TRBJ2-3, with 7 bases that match TRBD2. V lost 7 bases, J lost 2 bases, and 4 bases stayed unmatched. CDR1 SGHRS and CDR2 YFSETQ come from the germline V gene. The CDR3 runs 13 residues. CDR3: CASPSGNTDTQYF. The CDR3 DNA reads as TGCGCCAGCCCCAGCGGGAACACAGATACGCAGTATTTT.

Ten or more counts support this clonotype. The chain uses TRBV24-1 and TRBJ1-1; D not resolved. Germline V gene lookup returns CDR1 KGHDR and CDR2 SFDVKD. There are 13 residues in the CDR3. The V gene lost 8 bases and the J gene lost 1 base, with 10 bases spanning the gap. DNA of the CDR3: TGTGCCACCAAGGGCAAGGGGAACACTGAAGCTTTCTTT. Protein product: CATKGKGNTEAFF.

In its sample, this clonotype was seen a few times. This chain links TRBV5-7 with TRBJ2-1, with 15 positions matching TRBD2. TRBV5-7 is annotated as an ORF whose role is uncertain. After removal of 3 bases from V and 4 bases from J, the junction contained 8 bases not matched to a gene. The CDR3 contains 18 residues. The CDR3 DNA reads as TGTGCCAGCAGCTCGACTGGACTAGCGGGAGGGCGGTACAATGAGCAGTTCTTC. It is translated as CASSSTGLAGGRYNEQFF.

This clonotype was picked up many times. This sequence joins TRBV27 and TRBJ2-1, with 7 bases identical to TRBD1. This CDR3 has 16 amino acids. Per germline, CDR1 MNHEY and CDR2 SMNVEV (reference sequence). The J segment lost 2 bases and the V segment lost 5 bases, leaving 9 bases of the junction unmatched. The CDR3 region is CASSTTRTGAYNEQFF. In DNA form, the CDR3 reads TGTGCCAGCAGTACAACTAGGACAGGCGCCTACAATGAGCAGTTCTTC.